Following are 21 T cell receptor beta chains from one sample sequenced in a study of response to subunit inactivated influenza vaccine. TCRdb independently ran MiXCR on the RT-PCR reads; one entry per CDR3 protein. This sample has 500,000 to 600,000 distinct CDR3 sequences, with about 10% found just once. The same data also contributed to another study, on T cells expressing NK-cell markers. That paper states: 5'RACE template switching with UMIs produced the TCR beta cDNA.

The sequencing used PBMCs from blood, collected on the day of vaccination. These receptors all come from a man aged 45-65 years who received an inactivated influenza vaccine.

V usage is TRBV9 and J usage is TRBJ2-2; D is perhaps TRBD1 or TRBD2 (5 bases each). Germline CDR1 and CDR2: SGDLS and YYNGEE. V was pared by 3 bases and J by 2 bases, with 11 bases between. This CDR3 region has 15 residues. CDR3 DNA sequence: TGTGCCAGCAGCGCCGAGAGGGGCAACACCGGGGAGCTGTTTTTT. This gives the protein CASSAERGNTGELFF.

J is TRBJ2-7 and V is TRBV28; 11 nucleotides line up with TRBD1. The CDR3 length is 15 residues. Germline V lookup: CDR1 MDHEN, CDR2 SYDVKM. With V trimmed by 6 bases and J by 3 bases, 7 bases remained unmatched. CDR3 residues: CASRGGTGGYYEQYF. The CDR3 coding sequence is TGTGCCAGCAGGGGGGGGACAGGGGGTTACTACGAGCAGTACTTC.

This clonotype was recorded many times. V usage is TRBV6-2 or TRBV6-3 and J usage is TRBJ2-1, with D tentatively TRBD2 (6 bases). V gave up 11 bases and J gave up 9 bases, with 17 bases separating them. Germline V gene sequence: CDR1 MNHEY, CDR2 SVGEGT. This CDR3 spans 12 amino acids. CDR3 nucleotide sequence: TGTGCCTCGGGGGAGATTGATAGTGAGCAGTTCTTC. As protein: CASGEIDSEQFF.

The chain recombines TRBV6-1 with TRBJ2-3; perhaps TRBD2 as D (7 bases). The CDR3 runs 15 residues. Germline CDR1 reads MNHNS; CDR2 reads SASEGT. The V gene lost 5 bases and the J gene lost 3 bases, with 15 bases spanning the gap. The CDR3 DNA is TGTGCCAGCAGTCGTACAGGGAGGGAAACAGATACGCAGTATTTT. Translated: CASSRTGRETDTQYF.

The table lists this clonotype with many counts. The chain joins TRBV2 to TRBJ2-4, with 11 bases that match TRBD1. Germline V gene data show CDR1 as SNHLY and CDR2 as FYNNEI. This CDR3 has 16 amino acids. V was pared by 1 base and J by 7 bases, with 6 bases of the junction left unmatched. CDR3 protein: CASSEEGTGGINIQYF. CDR3 bases: TGTGCCAGCAGTGAAGAGGGGACAGGGGGAATTAACATTCAGTACTTC.

This clonotype was counted many times. The rearrangement uses TRBV4-2 and TRBJ2-1, with 8 bases matching TRBD2. The J segment lost 4 bases and the V segment lost 0 bases, leaving 5 bases of the junction unmatched. The CDR3 consists of 16 residues. CDR1 and CDR2 (germline): LGHNA, YNFKEQ. Written as DNA, the CDR3 is TGTGCCAGCAGCCAAGATGGCACTAGCGGATACAATGAGCAGTTCTTC. This translates into CASSQDGTSGYNEQFF.

The chain is built from TRBV10-3 and TRBJ2-1; 13 bases agree with TRBD2. The V gene end was trimmed by 5 bases and the J gene end by 5 bases; junction bases not matched to a gene: 9. The CDR3 runs to 17 residues. Germline lookup yields CDR1 ENHRY and CDR2 SYGVKD. The CDR3 spells CAISPGTSGASDNEQFF. CDR3 bases: TGTGCCATCAGTCCTGGGACTAGCGGGGCCTCAGACAATGAGCAGTTCTTC.

In this sample, this clonotype turned up many times. V and J are TRBV14 and TRBJ2-7; D call uncertain. Trimming pared 1 base from V and 2 bases from J, leaving 12 bases between. Germline lookup yields CDR1 SGHDN and CDR2 FVKESK. The CDR3 totals 15 residues. CDR3 sequence (DNA): TGTGCCAGCAGCCAAGTCCAACTTGCCCCCTACGAGCAGTACTTC. Protein product: CASSQVQLAPYEQYF.

The gene calls are TRBV16 and TRBJ2-1; no definite D call. Trimming stripped 0 bases from V and 5 bases from J, with 8 bases between. Germline V CDR1 and CDR2: KGHSY, FQNENV. This CDR3 contains 14 residues. CDR3 nucleotide sequence: TGTGCCAGCAGCCAATCCCCTCAGCACAATGAGCAGTTCTTC. Translating it yields CASSQSPQHNEQFF.

This clonotype was seen only a few times. The rearrangement joins TRBV20-1 to TRBJ1-1; possible D gene TRBD1, 5 bases. CDR1 and CDR2 (germline): DFQATT, SNEGSKA (reference sequence). The ends were cut back, 6 bases at V and 3 bases at J, with 14 bases in the middle. This CDR3 region has 13 residues. CDR3: CSALGLLDTEAFF. The CDR3 nucleotides are TGCAGTGCCTTGGGACTTCTCGACACTGAAGCTTTCTTT.

This clonotype was counted ten times or more. This chain joins TRBV5-6 and TRBJ1-1; D perhaps matches TRBD1 (5 bases). CDR1 and CDR2 from the germline V gene are SGHDT and YYEEEE. The CDR3 contains 15 residues. V was shortened by 5 bases and J by 0 bases, with 14 bases between the two germline ends. CDR3 in amino acids: CASSAKGLMNTEAFF. As DNA, the CDR3 is TGTGCCAGCAGTGCTAAGGGGTTAATGAACACTGAAGCTTTCTTT.

Details on this clonotype: This may be a read error: a much more frequent sequence differs by one nucleotide. The chain recombines TRBV12-3 or TRBV12-4 with TRBJ2-7; 7 nucleotides agree with TRBD1. V lost 0 bases and J lost 6; bases outside the gene matches: 11. The CDR3 covers 16 residues. This chain's CDR3 is CASSLARGQRPCEQYF. DNA of the CDR3: TGTGCCAGCAGTTTAGCGAGGGGACAGCGGCCCTGCGAGCAGTACTTC.

This clonotype was seen many times. The chain is built from TRBV2 and TRBJ2-2; maybe TRBD1 (5 bases). CDR3 size: 14 residues. CDR1 is SNHLY, CDR2 FYNNEI, per germline. Trimming took off 4 bases at V and 3 bases at J, with 9 bases between the two ends. The chain's CDR3 is CASSVSGYTGELFF. CDR3 coding DNA: TGTGCCAGCAGTGTATCAGGGTACACCGGGGAGCTGTTTTTT.

This clonotype has only a few counts. This chain uses TRBV19 with TRBJ1-2; the match to TRBD1 covers 7 bases. The V gene's germline CDR1 is LNHDA and CDR2 SQIVND (reference sequence). J lost 3 bases, V lost 5 bases, and 6 bases had no gene match. CDR3 size: 14 residues. The CDR3 bases are TGTGCCAGTAGTGTCGGCGACAGGGACTATGGCTACACCTTC. Protein product: CASSVGDRDYGYTF.

This clonotype was seen a handful of times. V gene TRBV20-1 combines with J gene TRBJ2-4; D remains ambiguous. CDR1 is DFQATT, CDR2 SNEGSKA, per germline (reference sequence). The CDR3 length is 13 residues. Trimming removed 6 bases from V and 2 bases from J, with 11 bases in between. This chain's CDR3 is CSASDLPKNIQYF. CDR3 DNA: TGCAGTGCATCGGACCTTCCCAAAAACATTCAGTACTTC.

The chain is built from TRBV7-3 and TRBJ2-1; D remains unclear. Germline CDR1 and CDR2: SGHTA and FQGTGA. V lost 0 bases to trimming and J lost 6 bases, with 12 bases between them. The CDR3 covers 15 residues. The DNA of the CDR3 is TGTGCCAGCAGCTTAACGTTTGGTGGGATCAATGAGCAGTTCTTC. It specifies CASSLTFGGINEQFF.

Only a few counts were recorded for this clonotype. The genes are TRBV5-1 and TRBJ1-1, with a weak D call TRBD1 (6 bases). This CDR3 is 13 amino acids long. Deletions cut 4 bases from V and 7 bases from J, with 14 bases between. Germline CDR1 reads SGHRS; CDR2 reads YFSETQ. The chain's CDR3 is CASSVGQPFEAFF. CDR3 nucleotide sequence: TGCGCCAGCAGCGTCGGACAGCCATTTGAAGCTTTCTTT.

The genes are TRBV21-1 and TRBJ2-5; the D segment call TRBD1 is taken from the table without a DNA check. TRBV21-1 is designated a pseudogene. The CDR3 has 14 residues. The CDR3 nucleotides are TGTGCCAGCAGCATTGTGACAGATAAAGAGACCCAGTACTTC. This codes for CASSIVTDKETQYF.

This clonotype was seen only a few times. This rearrangement joins TRBV7-9 to TRBJ1-1; TRBD1 might be the D (6 bases). The CDR3 consists of 15 residues. V was clipped by 5 bases and J by 2 bases, with 15 bases between them. Germline lookup yields CDR1 SEHNR and CDR2 FQNEAQ (reference sequence). CDR3 sequence reads: CASSPKDRINTEAFF. CDR3 DNA: TGTGCCAGCAGCCCCAAGGACAGAATTAACACTGAAGCTTTCTTT.

This clonotype was seen only a few times. This sequence joins TRBV5-5 and TRBJ2-2; D uncertain. The V gene lost 1 base and the J gene lost 0 bases, with 10 bases spanning the gap. The germline gives CDR1 SGHKS, CDR2 YYEKEE (reference sequence). CDR3 length: 16 residues. As DNA, the CDR3 is TGTGCCAGCAGCTTGCCCCCTCCACCGAACACCGGGGAGCTGTTTTTT. Translated, it gives CASSLPPPPNTGELFF. Variable domain in full (rest from reference TRBV5-5 and TRBJ2-2): DAGVTQSPTHLIKTRGQQVTLRCSPISGHKSVSWYQQVLGQGPQFIFQYYEKEERGRGNFPDRFSARQFPNYSSELNVNALLLGDSALYLCASSLPPPPNTGELFFGEGSRLTVL.

At least ten counts were recorded for this clonotype. The chain recombines TRBV5-5 with TRBJ2-3; unclear D gene. The CDR3 has 15 amino acids. Germline values: CDR1 SGHKS, CDR2 YYEKEE (reference sequence). Trimming stripped 5 bases from V and 2 bases from J, with 15 bases between. Here the CDR3 reads CASRPGQQNTDTQYF. DNA for the CDR3: TGTGCCAGCAGGCCCGGGCAGCAAAACACAGATACGCAGTATTTT. Based on the CDR3 plus reference TRBV5-5 and TRBJ2-3, the full variable domain is DAGVTQSPTHLIKTRGQQVTLRCSPISGHKSVSWYQQVLGQGPQFIFQYYEKEERGRGNFPDRFSARQFPNYSSELNVNALLLGDSALYLCASRPGQQNTDTQYFGPGTRLTVL.